This T cell receptor beta chain was sequenced during a study of shared clonotypes between healthy human individuals. Overall study findings and caveats: What rarefaction showed was incomplete sorted-subset sequencing despite large depth. Genetic and exposure-history diversity was limited by the few donors.

As handled by the study authors: Filtering differed because ImmunoSEQ produced junction-only sequences that carried no quality scores. TCRdb keeps only in-frame clones here, not all; method: immunoSEQ multiplex PCR. V and J calls and clone size follow that table, whereas D and trimming were derived from the DNA. Of under 850,000 clones listed, 80% to 95% are singletons. Comments on this clone: Its antigen remains unknown.

Naive CD8 cells, CD45RO-negative and positively selected for CCR7, excluded terminally differentiated effector memory CD45RA+ cells. Healthy HIV-negative adults without recent acute infections or vaccinations served as donors. J gave up 7 bases and V 0 bases, and 20 bases lay outside the gene matches. The CDR3 has 21 residues. Germline CDR1 SGHRS, CDR2 YFSETQ. This clonotype was sampled from a man younger than 40 in good health. The chain couples TRBV5-1 to TRBJ2-1, with TRBD1 matching 12 bases. Material for sequencing was naive CD8+ T cells sorted from blood. The CDR3 DNA reads TGCGCCAGCAGCTTGGCCTTCGCCGGGACAGGGGGCGCCCGGGACTTGAATGAGCAGTTCTTC. Translated, it gives CASSLAFAGTGGARDLNEQFF.